Shown below are 10 T cell receptor beta chains from a single sample sequenced in a study of response to subunit inactivated influenza vaccine. TCRdb reprocessed the RT-PCR reads with MiXCR, giving one entry per CDR3 protein. The table has about 540,000 distinct CDR3 sequences, under 30% seen once. Another study also made use of these data, one on T cells expressing NK-cell markers. Per that paper: UMIs were included in TCR beta cDNA generated by 5'RACE template switching.

The material sequenced was CD4+ T cells sorted from PBMCs, taken 11 to 12 days after vaccination. Receptor source: a man in his fifties who received an inactivated influenza vaccine.

The chain is built from TRBV4-2 and TRBJ2-3; D remains unclear. V gave up 1 base and J gave up 1 base, with 9 bases separating them. The CDR3 has 15 residues. Looked up from germline, CDR1 is LGHNA and CDR2 is YNFKEQ. The CDR3: CASSQVTAGTDTQYF. The CDR3 DNA reads as TGTGCCAGCAGCCAAGTGACTGCGGGCACAGATACGCAGTATTTT.

The chain joins TRBV20-1 to TRBJ2-2; D perhaps matches TRBD2 (6 bases). CDR1 DFQATT and CDR2 SNEGSKA come from the germline V gene (reference sequence). The CDR3 loop spans 16 amino acids. V was shortened by 0 bases and J by 0 bases, with 11 bases between the two germline ends. CDR3 loop: CSARDSGRTNTGELFF. DNA for the CDR3: TGCAGTGCTAGAGATAGCGGACGGACGAACACCGGGGAGCTGTTTTTT.

The V gene is TRBV30, the J gene TRBJ2-7, with D perhaps matching TRBD2 (5 bases). The CDR3 length is 14 residues. Germline V CDR1 and CDR2: GTSNPN, SVGIG (reference sequence). Trimming cost V 0 bases and J 1 base, with 10 bases left between them. Here the CDR3 DNA reads TGTGCCTGGAGTGTACGAGGGCAGTCCTACGAGCAGTACTTC. This codes for CAWSVRGQSYEQYF.

The chain carries TRBV10-3 and TRBJ2-2, with TRBD1 matching 7 bases. With 10 bases clipped from V and 0 bases from J, the junction kept 5 bases outside the gene matches. The CDR3 loop spans 14 amino acids. Germline CDR1 is ENHRY and CDR2 is SYGVKD. Written as DNA, the CDR3 is TGTGCCACCTTCGGACAGGCGAACACCGGGGAGCTGTTTTTT. It specifies CATFGQANTGELFF.

CDR3 region: CASSWPSGTGDYEQYF. The CDR3 region has the DNA TGCGCCAGCAGCTGGCCCTCCGGGACAGGGGACTACGAGCAGTACTTC. V usage is TRBV5-1 and J usage is TRBJ2-7, with TRBD1 identical over 10 bases. With V trimmed by 3 bases and J by 3 bases, 9 bases remained unmatched. Germline V gene sequence: CDR1 SGHRS, CDR2 YFSETQ. The CDR3 covers 16 residues. The full variable domain, rest sourced from reference TRBV5-1 and TRBJ2-7, is KAGVTQTPRYLIKTRGQQVTLSCSPISGHRSVSWYQQTPGQGLQFLFEYFSETQRNKGNFPGRFSGRQFSNSRSEMNVSTLELGDSALYLCASSWPSGTGDYEQYFGPGTRLTVT.

The chain couples TRBV6-2 or TRBV6-3 to TRBJ2-7; 8 nucleotides align to TRBD1. J was trimmed by 2 bases and V by 2 bases; bases with no gene match: 2. This CDR3 spans 14 amino acids. Germline V gene sequence: CDR1 MNHEY, CDR2 SVGEGT. Here the CDR3 reads CASSYTGGTYEQYF. The CDR3 DNA is TGTGCCAGCAGTTACACAGGGGGAACCTACGAGCAGTACTTC.

In its sample, this clonotype was seen a few times. The chain joins TRBV6-2 or TRBV6-3 to TRBJ2-7; D might be TRBD1 or TRBD2, each matching 5 bases. The V gene lost 9 bases and the J gene lost 6 bases, with 24 bases spanning the gap. This CDR3 has 15 amino acids. CDR1 is MNHEY and CDR2 is SVGEGT in the germline V gene. The CDR3 DNA is TGTGCCAGTCCGAACTCGGGACCCCCAAATATCGAGCAGTACTTC. Amino acid sequence: CASPNSGPPNIEQYF.

This clonotype was seen only a few times. The chain employs TRBV20-1 and TRBJ2-7; D call uncertain. The germline V and J ends were trimmed by 4 bases and 0 bases, with 16 bases remaining between them. CDR1 and CDR2 (germline): DFQATT, SNEGSKA (reference sequence). The CDR3 totals 15 residues. CDR3 DNA: TGCAGTGCTACTCAGGACGAAAAAGACTCCTACGAGCAGTACTTC. This translates into CSATQDEKDSYEQYF.

This clonotype has more than one count but fewer than ten. The chain links TRBV29-1 to TRBJ2-1; TRBD1 matches 8 bases. The CDR3 consists of 15 residues. V was pared by 7 bases and J by 7 bases, with 15 bases of the junction left unmatched. Germline V gene lookup returns CDR1 SQVTM and CDR2 ANQGSEA. CDR3 sequence (DNA): TGCAGCGGGCACCTCGGGGACAGGACCCGAAATGAGCAGTTCTTC. The encoded protein is CSGHLGDRTRNEQFF.

For this clonotype: No DNA is shown, since the ends of the CDR3 on it are uncertain; the CDR3 is the one TCRdb lists. The chain uses TRBV28 and TRBJ1-2; the D segment call TRBD1 is taken from the table without a DNA check. Looked up from germline, CDR1 is MDHEN and CDR2 is SYDVKM. The CDR3 length equals 15 residues, ends included. The CDR3 loop reads CASSLMVSAPGGYTF.